These 8 T cell receptor beta chains originate from one sample sequenced in a study of blood T cell repertoires in COVID-19. Sequenced by immunoSEQ multiplex PCR; TCRdb stores in-frame clones only, minus some. The table lists about 230,000 clones, over 65% of them singletons. Sequenced sample: peripheral blood. The receptors derive from a woman in her sixties or seventies with active or convalescent COVID-19.

The genes are TRBV12-3 or TRBV12-4 and TRBJ1-2; tentatively, D is TRBD1 (6 bases). Trimming took 5 bases from V and 5 from J, leaving 9 bases between them. The CDR3 is 12 residues long. The CDR3 loop is CASSPQGYGYTF. DNA of the CDR3: TGTGCCAGCAGTCCACAGGGATATGGCTACACCTTC.

The CDR3: CASRHYQRGVTDTQYF. CDR3 DNA: TGTGCCAGCAGACATTATCAGCGGGGGGTCACAGATACGCAGTATTTT. The chain recombines TRBV27 with TRBJ2-3; 9 nucleotides agree with TRBD2. The CDR3 length is 16 residues. Trimming at V came to 6 bases and at J to 2 bases, leaving 9 bases not matched to a gene. Germline assignment: CDR1 MNHEY and CDR2 SMNVEV (reference sequence).

The rearrangement links TRBV7-9 to TRBJ2-1; maybe TRBD2 (5 bases). The CDR3 totals 18 residues. The ends were cut back, 1 base at V and 0 bases at J, with 16 bases in the middle. CDR1 is SEHNR, CDR2 FQNEAQ, per germline (reference sequence). DNA of the CDR3: TGTGCCAGCAGCTTAGTCTTTGGCGGGTCTACCTCCTACAATGAGCAGTTCTTC. Translated, it gives CASSLVFGGSTSYNEQFF.

CDR3: CASSWGTGGADTQYF. Here the CDR3 DNA reads TGCGCCAGCAGCTGGGGGACTGGAGGGGCAGATACGCAGTATTTT. The V and J genes are TRBV5-1 and TRBJ2-3; tentatively, D is TRBD2 (6 bases). The CDR3 spans 15 residues. Germline assignment: CDR1 SGHRS and CDR2 YFSETQ. V was trimmed by 3 bases and J by 4 bases, leaving 15 bases between them.

The V call is TRBV3-1 (or the pseudogene TRBV3-2), the J call TRBJ2-7, with D hard to call. CDR3 length equals 14 residues. The V gene lost 3 bases and the J gene lost 1 base, with 10 bases spanning the gap. CDR1 is LGHDT and CDR2 is YNNKEL in the germline V gene (reference sequence). In DNA, the CDR3 is TGTGCCAGCAGCCAGTTACTCGAATCCTACGAGCAGTACTTC. Amino acid sequence: CASSQLLESYEQYF.

The rearrangement uses TRBV6-5 and TRBJ2-7, with 9 positions matching TRBD1. Germline V lookup: CDR1 MNHEY, CDR2 SVGAGI. The CDR3 has 14 residues. With V trimmed by 4 bases and J by 5 bases, 6 bases remained unmatched. CDR3 sequence reads: CASSSGQGNDEQYF. The CDR3 coding sequence is TGTGCCAGCAGTTCGGGACAGGGTAACGACGAGCAGTACTTC.

This rearrangement joins TRBV3-1 (or the pseudogene TRBV3-2) to TRBJ2-1; 7 bases map to TRBD1. Unmatched junction bases numbered 7, after V lost 3 bases and J lost 8 bases. The CDR3 is 14 residues long. CDR1 is LGHDT and CDR2 is YNNKEL in the germline V gene (reference sequence). The CDR3 is CASSQVPGGDEQFF. The DNA of the CDR3 is TGTGCCAGCAGCCAGGTGCCAGGGGGTGATGAGCAGTTCTTC.

The count of this clone is one. The chain combines TRBV7-2 with TRBJ2-7; TRBD1 aligns across 10 bases. In germline, CDR1 is SGHTA, CDR2 FQGNSA. There are 13 residues in the CDR3. The V gene end was trimmed by 1 base and the J gene end by 9 bases; junction bases not matched to a gene: 3. The CDR3 here is CASSLGGDRGQYF. The CDR3 nucleotides are TGTGCCAGCAGCTTAGGAGGGGACAGGGGGCAGTACTTC.